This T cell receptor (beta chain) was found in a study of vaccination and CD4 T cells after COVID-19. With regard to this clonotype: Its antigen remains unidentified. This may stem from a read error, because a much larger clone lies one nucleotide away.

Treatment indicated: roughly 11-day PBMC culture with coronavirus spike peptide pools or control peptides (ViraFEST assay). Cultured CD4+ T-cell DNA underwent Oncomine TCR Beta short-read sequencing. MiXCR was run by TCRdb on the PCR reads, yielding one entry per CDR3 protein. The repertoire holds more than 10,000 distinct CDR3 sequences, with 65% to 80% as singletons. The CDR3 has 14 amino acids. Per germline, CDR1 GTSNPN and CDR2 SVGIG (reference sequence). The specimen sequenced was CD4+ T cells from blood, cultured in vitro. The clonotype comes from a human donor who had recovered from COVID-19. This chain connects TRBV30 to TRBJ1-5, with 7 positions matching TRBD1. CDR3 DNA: TGTGCCTGGAGTGGCGGGACAGAGAATCGGCCCCAGCATTTT. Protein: CAWSGGTENRPQHF. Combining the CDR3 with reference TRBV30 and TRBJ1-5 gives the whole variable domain SQTIHQWPATLVQPVGSPLSLECTVEGTSNPNLYWYRQAAGRGLQLLFYSVGIGQISSEVPQNLSASRPQDRQFILSSKKLLLSDSGFYLCAWSGGTENRPQHFGDGTRLSIL.